A single sample gave rise to the 27 T cell receptor beta chains below, sequenced in a study of blood T cells in healthy people across ages. With a J-beta primer mix and a sample-barcoded 5' primer, a second PCR ran about 7 to 12 cycles. TCRdb used MiXCR to reprocess the 5' RACE reads, holding one entry per CDR3 protein. The data contain about a million distinct CDR3 sequences, roughly 51% of them singletons. Sequencing used blood. These receptors all stem from a woman in her sixties or seventies in good health.

In nucleotides, the CDR3 is TGTGCCACCAGACCCCCGGACAGAAATTCACCCCTCCACTTT. The encoded protein is CATRPPDRNSPLHF. This rearrangement joins TRBV10-3 to TRBJ1-6, with D possibly being TRBD1 (6 bases). V gave up 10 bases and J gave up 7 bases, with 17 bases separating them. This CDR3 is built from 14 residues. Germline-derived CDR1 and CDR2 are ENHRY and SYGVKD.

The V and J genes are TRBV11-2 and TRBJ2-7; weak D call: TRBD1 (8 bases). CDR3 length: 16 amino acids. Germline CDR1 reads SGHAT; CDR2 reads FQNNGV. V shed 6 bases and J shed 2 bases, with 20 bases lying between them. CDR3 residues: CASRHSGRDRPYEQYF. The DNA of the CDR3 is TGTGCCAGCAGGCATAGCGGGCGGGACAGGCCCTACGAGCAGTACTTC.

The chain couples TRBV9 to TRBJ2-7, with 8 bases that match TRBD1. Germline-derived CDR1 and CDR2 are SGDLS and YYNGEE. The CDR3 is 12 residues long. Trimming removed 4 bases from V and 9 bases from J; junction bases left unmatched: 6. CDR3 bases: TGTGCCAGCAGCACACAGGGGGAGAGGCAGTACTTC. Amino acids: CASSTQGERQYF.

V gene TRBV4-1 combines with J gene TRBJ2-6; D unclear. The CDR3 consists of 17 residues. Germline V gives CDR1 MGHRA, CDR2 YSYEKL. The V gene lost 3 bases and the J gene lost 2 bases, with 14 bases spanning the gap. The CDR3 spells CASSQDRPQAGANVLTF. The DNA for the CDR3 is TGCGCCAGCAGCCAGGATAGACCCCAGGCTGGGGCCAACGTCCTGACTTTC.

This chain uses TRBV20-1 with TRBJ2-3; 10 bases agree with TRBD1. CDR3 length: 19 residues. V trimming: 1 base; J trimming: 2 bases; junction bases outside the gene matches: 15. The germline V gene encodes CDR1 DFQATT and CDR2 SNEGSKA (reference sequence). The CDR3 DNA follows: TGCAGTGCTAGAGCCGGGACAGGGGTACTTAGCAGTCACACAGATACGCAGTATTTT. It is translated as CSARAGTGVLSSHTDTQYF.

This clonotype has just a few counts. The genes are TRBV15 and TRBJ2-5; 7 bases are a match to TRBD1. V trimming: 8 bases; J trimming: 5 bases; junction bases outside the gene matches: 5. Germline V CDR1 and CDR2: LNHNV, YYDKDF (reference sequence). The CDR3 loop spans 12 amino acids. Here the CDR3 reads CATSGGVETQYF. CDR3 DNA: TGTGCCACCTCAGGGGGAGTGGAGACCCAGTACTTC.

This clonotype was seen a few times. The chain is built from TRBV20-1 and TRBJ2-1, with D perhaps given as TRBD1 or TRBD2 (5 bases each). CDR3 length equals 13 residues. The V gene lost 3 bases and the J gene lost 6 bases, with 12 bases spanning the gap. Per germline, CDR1 DFQATT and CDR2 SNEGSKA (reference sequence). The CDR3 DNA reads as TGCAGTGCTAGGAGGGGAATGCGCAATGAGCAGTTCTTC. The encoded protein is CSARRGMRNEQFF.

This clonotype has just a few counts. The V call is TRBV29-1, the J call TRBJ2-5; 8 positions agree with TRBD1. Germline CDR1 SQVTM, CDR2 ANQGSEA. This CDR3 region has 15 residues. The V segment lost 6 bases and the J segment 5 bases; nucleotides outside the gene matches: 14. CDR3 coding DNA: TGCAGCGTGACCCGGACAGGGACGGGACACGAGACCCAGTACTTC. Protein: CSVTRTGTGHETQYF.

V is TRBV20-1 and J is TRBJ2-7; possibly TRBD1 for D (6 bases). V lost 6 bases and J 6 bases, leaving 21 bases between the germline ends. This CDR3 contains 14 residues. Germline V gives CDR1 DFQATT, CDR2 SNEGSKA (reference sequence). The CDR3: CSALKVTGFSEQYF. The CDR3 DNA reads as TGCAGTGCCCTAAAAGTCACAGGGTTTTCCGAGCAGTACTTC.

This clonotype was seen more than once but under ten times. The chain carries TRBV7-9 and TRBJ2-7; no firm D call. The J call is uncertain, as TRBJ2-5 better fits the DNA end. The germline V gene encodes CDR1 SEHNR and CDR2 FQNEAQ (reference sequence). The CDR3 runs to 17 residues. The DNA for the CDR3 is TGTGCCAGCAGCTTTTTGCGGCAGCTCCCAAGGGAAGAGACCCAGTACTTC. Translated: CASSFLRQLPREETQYF.

The chain joins TRBV27 to TRBJ2-7, with D perhaps matching TRBD2 (6 bases). Trimming removed 11 bases at V and 7 bases at J, with 21 bases between. CDR1 is MNHEY and CDR2 is SMNVEV in the germline V gene (reference sequence). This CDR3 is 13 amino acids long. The CDR3 nucleotides read TGTGCCTGCGCCAGGAGGGCCACCAATGAGCAGTACTTC. Translation gives CACARRATNEQYF.

This clonotype was found a few times. The rearrangement joins TRBV7-9 to TRBJ2-7, with 7 nucleotides matching TRBD1. Germline CDR1 and CDR2: SEHNR and FQNEAQ (reference sequence). The junction had 4 bases not matched to a gene; V was cut back by 1 base and J by 4 bases. This CDR3 comprises 14 residues. The CDR3 here is CASSLVDRDYEQYF. CDR3 DNA: TGTGCCAGCAGCTTAGTCGACAGGGATTACGAGCAGTACTTC.

The V call is TRBV20-1, the J call TRBJ2-4; tentative D call: TRBD1 (6 bases). The CDR3 consists of 14 residues. Trimming removed 4 bases from V and 1 base from J, with 11 bases in between. Germline V gene data show CDR1 as DFQATT and CDR2 as SNEGSKA (reference sequence). The CDR3 sequence is CSAISQGAKNIQYF. The CDR3 DNA is TGCAGTGCTATAAGTCAGGGGGCCAAAAACATTCAGTACTTC.

The rearrangement links TRBV5-1 to TRBJ1-2; unclear D gene. Trimming took off 2 bases at V and 8 bases at J, with 10 bases between the two ends. Germline V gene lookup returns CDR1 SGHRS and CDR2 YFSETQ. The CDR3 is 12 amino acids. The DNA for the CDR3 is TGCGCCAGCAGCTTTAGCAGGCAAGGCTACACCTTC. The encoded protein is CASSFSRQGYTF.

The chain links TRBV10-2 to TRBJ2-7, with 9 bases matching TRBD2. The CDR3 length is 17 residues. Germline trimming cut 3 bases from V and 2 bases from J; bases unmatched to any gene: 11. Germline V gene data show CDR1 as WSHSY and CDR2 as SAAADI. CDR3 coding DNA: TGCGCCAGCAGTGAACCACCGGGGGCGGGAGGGCCCTACGAGCAGTACTTC. It encodes CASSEPPGAGGPYEQYF.

This clonotype appeared a few times. The genes are TRBV7-9 and TRBJ2-7, with D unclear. The CDR3 is 14 residues long. V was trimmed by 1 base and J by 0 bases, leaving 7 bases between them. Germline assignment: CDR1 SEHNR and CDR2 FQNEAQ (reference sequence). For the CDR3, the DNA is TGTGCCAGCAGCTTAGAGGCTAGCTCCTACGAGCAGTACTTC. Translating it yields CASSLEASSYEQYF.

As to this clonotype: Mismatch with germline at one junction end may stem from a read error. The genes are TRBV5-1 and TRBJ2-7; TRBD1 is a possible D gene (6 bases). CDR1 and CDR2 from the germline V gene are SGHRS and YFSETQ. This CDR3 is built from 13 residues. This chain's CDR3 is CASRLGQFYGQYF. The CDR3 DNA reads TGCGCCAGCCGCTTAGGACAGTTCTACGGGCAGTACTTC.

This clonotype was detected only a few times. This chain uses TRBV27 with TRBJ2-1, with 9 bases identical to TRBD2. This CDR3 is 16 amino acids long. Germline CDR1 is MNHEY and CDR2 is SMNVEV (reference sequence). V lost 3 bases to trimming and J lost 6 bases; unmatched junction nucleotides: 9. DNA for the CDR3: TGTGCCAGCAGTTTGCTAGCGGGGTTAAACCTCAATGAGCAGTTCTTC. Amino acids: CASSLLAGLNLNEQFF.

This clonotype has a single count. J is TRBJ2-1 and V is TRBV20-1; TRBD2 matches 9 bases. Germline CDR1 reads DFQATT; CDR2 reads SNEGSKA (reference sequence). Losses at the gene ends were 6 bases for V and 3 bases for J; bases not matched to a gene: 6. The CDR3 consists of 14 residues. The CDR3 reads CSAPRGRVYNEQFF. CDR3 bases: TGCAGTGCCCCTCGCGGGAGGGTCTACAATGAGCAGTTCTTC.

The chain couples TRBV5-5 to TRBJ2-4, with D possibly being TRBD2 (6 bases). V was trimmed by 0 bases and J by 3 bases, leaving 13 bases between them. Germline V lookup: CDR1 SGHKS, CDR2 YYEKEE (reference sequence). The CDR3 length is 16 residues. The CDR3 coding sequence is TGTGCCAGCAGCTTGGTGGAGGGAGGTGTCAAAAACATTCAGTACTTC. Its protein product is CASSLVEGGVKNIQYF. The full variable domain, completed using reference TRBV5-5 and TRBJ2-4, is DAGVTQSPTHLIKTRGQQVTLRCSPISGHKSVSWYQQVLGQGPQFIFQYYEKEERGRGNFPDRFSARQFPNYSSELNVNALLLGDSALYLCASSLVEGGVKNIQYFGAGTRLSVL.

DNA of the CDR3: TGCAGTGCTAGAGTCCGGACAGGGCGGAGCGAGCAGTACTTC. The encoded protein is CSARVRTGRSEQYF. This rearrangement joins TRBV20-1 to TRBJ2-5; the match to TRBD1 covers 8 bases. The DNA end favors TRBJ2-7, so the J call may be wrong. The CDR3 is 14 amino acids. The germline gives CDR1 DFQATT, CDR2 SNEGSKA (reference sequence).

This clonotype came up a few times. CDR3 sequence (DNA): TGTGCCAGCAGCTTGGATGCGGGAACATACTACGAGCAGTACTTC. It codes for CASSLDAGTYYEQYF. The V and J genes are TRBV5-5 and TRBJ2-7; D is possibly TRBD2 (6 bases). Germline assignment: CDR1 SGHKS and CDR2 YYEKEE (reference sequence). The V end was cut by 0 bases, the J end by 3 bases, with 13 bases between. This CDR3 has 15 residues.

V usage is TRBV5-6 and J usage is TRBJ2-6; perhaps D is TRBD1 or TRBD2 (5 bases each). Germline-derived CDR1 and CDR2 are SGHDT and YYEEEE. The CDR3 loop spans 18 amino acids. The V end lost 0 bases, the J end lost 2 bases, and 15 bases lay between the germline ends. The DNA for the CDR3 is TGTGCCAGCAGCTTGGCAGGCGGCAGGGACCCTGGGGCCAACGTCCTGACTTTC. Amino acid sequence: CASSLAGGRDPGANVLTF.

CDR3 in DNA: TGTGCCAGCAGCGTTGCCCTTGGACGGGAGACCCAGTACTTC. This encodes CASSVALGRETQYF. This chain joins TRBV9 and TRBJ2-5; D call uncertain. Germline V gene sequence: CDR1 SGDLS, CDR2 YYNGEE. This CDR3 contains 14 residues. Deletions cut 2 bases from V and 5 bases from J, with 13 bases between.

The genes are TRBV10-2 and TRBJ2-7; 10 nucleotides align to TRBD1. V trimming: 6 bases; J trimming: 0 bases; junction bases outside the gene matches: 17. This CDR3 spans 19 amino acids. Germline CDR1 is WSHSY and CDR2 is SAAADI. CDR3 nucleotides: TGCGCCAGCAGGACACCAACTGGGACAGGGGTTGTTAGCTCCTACGAGCAGTACTTC. Translating it yields CASRTPTGTGVVSSYEQYF.

This clonotype was counted only a few times. In DNA form, the CDR3 reads TGCAGTAGGGGTGGACTAGCGGCGGGTGATACGCAGTATTTT. Translation gives CSRGGLAAGDTQYF. The V gene is TRBV20-1, the J gene TRBJ2-3; 10 bases map to TRBD2. The V segment lost 8 bases and the J segment 6 bases; nucleotides outside the gene matches: 11. CDR3 length: 14 amino acids. The germline V gene encodes CDR1 DFQATT and CDR2 SNEGSKA (reference sequence).

V is TRBV20-1 and J is TRBJ2-4; no clear D. This CDR3 region has 14 residues. Trimming took 8 bases from V and 0 from J, leaving 14 bases between them. Germline V gene data show CDR1 as DFQATT and CDR2 as SNEGSKA (reference sequence). CDR3 in amino acids: CSMQRQLAKNIQYF. CDR3 DNA: TGCAGTATGCAGAGACAACTAGCCAAAAACATTCAGTACTTC.